Below, 6 T cell receptor beta chains from the same sample are listed, as sequenced in a study of blood T cell repertoires in COVID-19. The table came from immunoSEQ multiplex PCR; TCRdb's copy has only in-frame clones and leaves some out. The sample includes approximately 100,000 clones, about 82% of them seen just once. The material sequenced was peripheral blood. These receptors were obtained from a human donor in a cohort sampled during active COVID-19.

The chain combines TRBV7-2 with TRBJ2-1; unclear D gene. Germline CDR1 and CDR2: SGHTA and FQGNSA. The CDR3 length is 14 residues. Trimming took 0 bases from V and 8 from J, leaving 11 bases between them. The CDR3 here is CASSLARSEHEQFF. CDR3 nucleotides: TGTGCCAGCAGCTTAGCGCGTAGTGAGCATGAGCAGTTCTTC.

The chain uses TRBV7-3 and TRBJ2-1; possibly TRBD2 for D (5 bases). Trimming took off 5 bases at V and 2 bases at J, with 16 bases between the two ends. Germline lookup yields CDR1 SGHTA and CDR2 FQGTGA. This CDR3 is 16 amino acids long. As DNA, the CDR3 is TGTGCCAGCAGCCGGGGTGCGGGCCCCCCCTACAATGAGCAGTTCTTC. Its protein product is CASSRGAGPPYNEQFF.

This clone was detected only a few times. The chain combines TRBV5-8 with TRBJ1-6; D not certain. There are 17 residues in the CDR3. Germline V gene data show CDR1 as SGHTS and CDR2 as YDEGEE. Trimming removed 4 bases at V and 0 bases at J, with 14 bases between. CDR3 in amino acids: CASSVGVASSYNSPLHF. The DNA for the CDR3 is TGTGCCAGCAGCGTCGGGGTGGCGAGCTCCTATAATTCACCCCTCCACTTT.

V is TRBV11-2 and J is TRBJ2-7; 7 bases are shared with TRBD1. V lost 5 bases and J lost 3; bases outside the gene matches: 10. The length of the CDR3 is 15 residues. The germline gives CDR1 SGHAT, CDR2 FQNNGV. This CDR3 reads CASSPHEGGLYEQYF. The CDR3 DNA sequence: TGTGCCAGCAGCCCACATGAAGGGGGCCTCTACGAGCAGTACTTC.

V and J are TRBV10-1 and TRBJ1-2; D is uncertain. This CDR3 contains 14 residues. V was shortened by 2 bases and J by 2 bases, with 9 bases between the two germline ends. The germline V gene has CDR1 WNHNN and CDR2 SYGVQD (reference sequence). DNA of the CDR3: TGCGCCAGCAGTGAGCGAGGCGTGAACTATGGCTACACCTTC. Translation: CASSERGVNYGYTF.

The chain uses TRBV7-2 and TRBJ1-5, with 7 nucleotides matching TRBD1. After removal of 4 bases from V and 6 bases from J, the junction contained 9 bases not matched to a gene. Germline V gene sequence: CDR1 SGHTA, CDR2 FQGNSA. The CDR3 extends over 15 amino acids. The CDR3 loop reads CASSSDRVSGQPQHF. The CDR3 nucleotides are TGTGCCAGCAGCTCCGACAGGGTTTCGGGTCAGCCCCAGCATTTT.